A selection of T cell receptor beta chains follows, all from one sample in a study of neoadjuvant nivolumab and ipilimumab in lung cancer. TCRdb's copy holds only in-frame clones and misses some; the assay was immunoSEQ multiplex PCR. The repertoire consists of about 20,000 clones, with around 76% occurring once and the leading ten covering 6.5% to 9%. The sample consisted of tumor tissue, taken after neoadjuvant nivolumab, alone or with ipilimumab, at or shortly before surgery. Source of these receptors: an adult with non-small cell lung cancer. Both conserved end residues are part of each CDR3. D genes are given only for firm matches. Size values are once, few and many counts, or a class for expanded clones, and some rows have none.

J	D	size	V	DNA	CDR3
TRBJ2-5	TRBD2	-	TRBV5-6	TGTGCCAGCAGCTTCCTCCTAGCGGGAGTAGAAGGGGAGACCCAGTACTTC	CASSFLLAGVEGETQYF
TRBJ2-7	TRBD1	-	TRBV5-1	TGCGCCAGCAGCTTCGAGTCAGGGGGCACGTACGAGCAGTACTTC	CASSFESGGTYEQYF
TRBJ2-1	TRBD2	few	TRBV2	TGTGCCAGCAGGGTCCGTGGCAGGGAGGGTGAGCAGTTCTTC	CASRVRGREGEQFF
TRBJ2-1	TRBD2	-	TRBV5-1	TGCGCCAGCAGCTCTAAAGGACTAGCGGGAGTGGATGAGCAGTTCTTC	CASSSKGLAGVDEQFF
TRBJ1-3	-	-	TRBV9	TGTGCCAGCAGCGTAGAGGCAGCCTCTGGAAACACCATATATTTT	CASSVEAASGNTIYF
TRBJ1-1	-	-	TRBV30	TGTGCCTGGAGCCCGGGACTTGTGAACACTGAAGCTTTCTTT	CAWSPGLVNTEAFF
TRBJ2-2	-	-	TRBV4-1	TGCGCCAGCAGCCAAGATACAAGGGTGGTCACCGGGGAGCTGTTTTTT	CASSQDTRVVTGELFF
TRBJ1-4	-	few	TRBV2	TGTGCCAGCAGTTCCCGGACAGCAACTAATGAAAAACTGTTTTTT	CASSSRTATNEKLFF
TRBJ1-2	-	-	TRBV13	TGTGCCAGCAGCTTTGGGAGACAGGTGGTAAATGGCTACACCTTC	CASSFGRQVVNGYTF
TRBJ1-5	-	-	TRBV7-9	TGTGCCAGCAGCATAGACGCTCAGCCCCAGCATTTT	CASSIDAQPQHF
TRBJ2-2	-	-	TRBV7-2	TGTGCCAGCAGCCCTAGTGGGACTGTCAACACCGGGGAGCTGTTTTTT	CASSPSGTVNTGELFF
TRBJ1-2	-	few	TRBV30	TGTGCCTGTAGCTTCGACGGGGTTAACTATGGCTACACCTTC	CACSFDGVNYGYTF
TRBJ2-7	-	-	TRBV7-3	TGTGCCAGTGGTAGAGGTAATGGCAACGAGCAGTACTTC	CASGRGNGNEQYF
TRBJ2-5	-	-	TRBV2	TGTGCCAGCAGTGCGGAGACAGGATTAAGCCAGTACTTC	CASSAETGLSQYF
TRBJ2-5	TRBD2	-	TRBV7-6	TGTGCCAGCAGCTTTAGGACTAGCGGGAGCGAGACCCAGTACTTC	CASSFRTSGSETQYF
TRBJ2-1	TRBD2	-	TRBV7-9	TGTGCCAGCAGCTTAGGGGGACTAGCGGGAGAGGAGCAGTTCTTC	CASSLGGLAGEEQFF
TRBJ1-5	-	few	TRBV7-2	TGTGCCAGCAGCTTAGTAGCGGAAAATCAGCCCCAGCATTTT	CASSLVAENQPQHF
TRBJ2-7	-	-	TRBV5-1	TGCGCCAGCAGCCTGGGGTGGCGGGATTCCTACGAGCAGTACTTC	CASSLGWRDSYEQYF
TRBJ1-4	TRBD1	-	TRBV5-1	TGCGCCAGCAGCTTGGAGGGGGCGGGGGAAAAACTGTTTTTT	CASSLEGAGEKLFF
TRBJ2-3	-	once	TRBV7-2	TGTGCCAGCAGCTTAACCTCGGCGGAGCGGATCAGCACAGATACGCAGTATTTT	CASSLTSAERISTDTQYF
TRBJ1-4	-	-	TRBV5-4	TGTGCCAGCAGTCCGGGACCTTTTGAAAAACTGTTTTTT	CASSPGPFEKLFF
TRBJ1-1	TRBD1	-	TRBV25-1	TGTGCCAGCAGAGGCTACAGGGGTGAAGCTTTCTTT	CASRGYRGEAFF
TRBJ2-7	-	medium-sized	TRBV20-1	TGCAGTGGGCGGAGCTCCTACGAGCAGTACTTC	CSGRSSYEQYF
TRBJ2-3	-	-	TRBV29-1	TGCAGCGTTGTTGTAGGAAGCACAGATACGCAGTATTTT	CSVVVGSTDTQYF
TRBJ1-1	-	few	TRBV9	TGTGCCAGCAGCGTAGAAGGGGTTCCCACTGAAGCTTTCTTT	CASSVEGVPTEAFF
TRBJ2-7	-	-	TRBV27	TGTGCCAGCAGTGATCGACTCGAGCAGTACTTC	CASSDRLEQYF
TRBJ2-1	TRBD2	-	TRBV28	TGTGCCACCAGATCGTTAAGAGACGGGAGGGCCCTCAATAATGAGCAGTTCTTC	CATRSLRDGRALNNEQFF
TRBJ2-1	TRBD2	-	TRBV12-5	TGTGCTAGTGGTTTGGCGGGAGGGGAGCAGTTCTTC	CASGLAGGEQFF
TRBJ1-1	-	-	TRBV7-3	TGTGCCAGCAGCTTCCCGGGAGCGACGGCGAACACTGAAGCTTTCTTT	CASSFPGATANTEAFF
TRBJ2-7	-	-	TRBV15	TGTGCCACCAGCAGAGAGGGGGCTCGCTCCTACGAGCAGTACTTC	CATSREGARSYEQYF
TRBJ2-7	-	few	TRBV6-1	TGTGCCAGCACATTCACAGTCTCATCCTACGAGCAGTACTTC	CASTFTVSSYEQYF
TRBJ1-4	-	-	TRBV19	TGTGCCAGTAGAAGCGGCACTAATGAAAAACTGTTTTTT	CASRSGTNEKLFF
TRBJ2-3	-	-	TRBV27	TGTGCCACCCTCTTTTGGGAGGCAGATACGCAGTATTTT	CATLFWEADTQYF
TRBJ1-1	-	-	TRBV20-1	TGCAGTGCTAGACGCTCTGAAGCTTTCTTT	CSARRSEAFF